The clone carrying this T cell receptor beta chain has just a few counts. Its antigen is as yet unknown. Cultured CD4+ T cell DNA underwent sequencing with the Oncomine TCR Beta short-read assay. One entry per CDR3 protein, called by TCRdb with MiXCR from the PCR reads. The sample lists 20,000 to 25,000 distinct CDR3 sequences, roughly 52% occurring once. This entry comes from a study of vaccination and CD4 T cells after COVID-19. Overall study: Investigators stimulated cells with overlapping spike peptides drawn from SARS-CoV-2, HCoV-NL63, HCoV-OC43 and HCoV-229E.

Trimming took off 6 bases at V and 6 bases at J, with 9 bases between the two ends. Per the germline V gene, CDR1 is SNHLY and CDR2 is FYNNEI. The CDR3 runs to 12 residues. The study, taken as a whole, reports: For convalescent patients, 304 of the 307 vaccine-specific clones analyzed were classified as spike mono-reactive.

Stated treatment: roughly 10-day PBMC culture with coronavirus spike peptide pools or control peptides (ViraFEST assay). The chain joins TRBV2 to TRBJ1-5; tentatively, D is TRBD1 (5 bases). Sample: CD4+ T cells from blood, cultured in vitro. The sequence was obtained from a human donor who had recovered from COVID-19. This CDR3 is CASSRVGQPQHF. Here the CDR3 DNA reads TGTGCCAGCAGCAGGGTGGGTCAGCCCCAGCATTTT.